The clone carrying this TCR beta chain was observed a few times. Its target is not known. The PCR was carried out with 60 Vbeta primers and 13 Jbeta primers. Per the original data handling: Approximately 86 million unique TCR beta chains, 10 million to 14 million shared, were counted in a later analysis. Sequencing used immunoSEQ multiplex PCR; TCRdb keeps in-frame clones, though not all of them. From that table come the V and J calls and clone size; the DNA was used to work out D and trimming. In the table there are 150,000 to 200,000 clones, roughly 77% of which are singletons. These data belong to a study of cytomegalovirus exposure and HLA in healthy donors. Findings of the study overall: Most of the CMV-associated TCR beta chains (in a later analysis) appeared to be HLA-restricted. TCR beta V- and J-gene trimming, according to a later analysis, was linked to a missense DCLRE1C variant.

V was pared by 3 bases and J by 3 bases, with 5 bases of the junction left unmatched. The CDR3 runs 16 residues. Germline V gene sequence: CDR1 SGHVS, CDR2 FNYEAQ. This clonotype originated in a woman in her forties or fifties in good health and CMV-seronegative. The sequenced material came from PBMCs. The chain has TRBV7-6 and TRBJ2-1, with TRBD2 matching 10 bases. CDR3 region: CASSFVAGGIYNEQFF. CDR3 DNA: TGTGCCAGCAGCTTTGTAGCGGGGGGAATCTACAATGAGCAGTTCTTC.